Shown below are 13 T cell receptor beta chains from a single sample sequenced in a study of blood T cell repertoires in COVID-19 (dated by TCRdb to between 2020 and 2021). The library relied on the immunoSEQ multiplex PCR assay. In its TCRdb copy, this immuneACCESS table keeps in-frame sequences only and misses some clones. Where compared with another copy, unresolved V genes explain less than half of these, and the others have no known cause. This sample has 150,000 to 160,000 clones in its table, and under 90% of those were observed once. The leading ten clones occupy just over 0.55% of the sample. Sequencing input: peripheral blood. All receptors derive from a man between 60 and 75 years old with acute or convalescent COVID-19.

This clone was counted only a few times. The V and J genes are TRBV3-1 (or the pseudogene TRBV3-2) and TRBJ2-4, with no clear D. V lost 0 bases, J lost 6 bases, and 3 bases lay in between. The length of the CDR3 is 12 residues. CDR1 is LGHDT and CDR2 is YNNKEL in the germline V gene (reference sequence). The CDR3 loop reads CASSQDGNIQYF. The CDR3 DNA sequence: TGTGCCAGCAGCCAAGACGGAAACATTCAGTACTTC.

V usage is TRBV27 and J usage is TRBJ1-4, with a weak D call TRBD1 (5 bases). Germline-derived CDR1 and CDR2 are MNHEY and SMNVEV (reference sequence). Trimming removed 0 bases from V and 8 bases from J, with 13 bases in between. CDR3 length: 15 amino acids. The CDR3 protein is CASSLSRAKNEKLFF. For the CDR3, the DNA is TGTGCCAGCAGTTTATCCAGGGCAAAGAACGAAAAACTGTTTTTT.

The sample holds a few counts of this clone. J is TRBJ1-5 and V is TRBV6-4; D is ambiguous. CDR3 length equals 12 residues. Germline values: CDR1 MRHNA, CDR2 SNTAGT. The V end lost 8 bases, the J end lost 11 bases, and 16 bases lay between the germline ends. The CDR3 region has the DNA TGTGCCAGCCCACATGTCGAGGAGGCCCAGCATTTT. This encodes CASPHVEEAQHF.

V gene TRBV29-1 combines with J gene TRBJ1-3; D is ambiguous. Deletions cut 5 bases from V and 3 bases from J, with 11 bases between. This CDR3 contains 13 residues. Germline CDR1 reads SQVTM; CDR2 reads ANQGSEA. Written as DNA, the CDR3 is TGCAGCGTTCGCCCTTCAGGTGGAAACACCATATATTTT. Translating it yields CSVRPSGGNTIYF.

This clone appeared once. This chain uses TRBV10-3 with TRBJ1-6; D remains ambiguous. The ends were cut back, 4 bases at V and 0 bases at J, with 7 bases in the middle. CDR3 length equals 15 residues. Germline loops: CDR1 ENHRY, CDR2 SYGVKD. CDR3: CAISGSASYNSPLHF. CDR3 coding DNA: TGTGCCATCAGTGGGTCAGCCTCCTATAATTCACCCCTCCACTTT.

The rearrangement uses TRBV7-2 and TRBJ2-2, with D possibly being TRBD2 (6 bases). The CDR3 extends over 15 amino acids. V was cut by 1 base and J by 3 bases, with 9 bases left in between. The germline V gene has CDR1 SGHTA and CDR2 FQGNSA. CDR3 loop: CASSLVSGYTGELFF. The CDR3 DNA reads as TGTGCCAGCAGCTTAGTTAGCGGTTACACCGGGGAGCTGTTTTTT. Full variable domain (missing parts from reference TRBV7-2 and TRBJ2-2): GAGVSQSPSNKVTEKGKDVELRCDPISGHTALYWYRQSLGQGLEFLIYFQGNSAPDKSGLPSDRFSAERTGGSVSTLTIQRTQQEDSAVYLCASSLVSGYTGELFFGEGSRLTVL.

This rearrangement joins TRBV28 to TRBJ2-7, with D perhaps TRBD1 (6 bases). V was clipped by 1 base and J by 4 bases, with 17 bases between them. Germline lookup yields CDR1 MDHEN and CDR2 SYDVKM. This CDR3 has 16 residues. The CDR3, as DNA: TGTGCCAGCAGTTTATTTGCAGGGGCGAATAGGTACGAGCAGTACTTC. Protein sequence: CASSLFAGANRYEQYF.

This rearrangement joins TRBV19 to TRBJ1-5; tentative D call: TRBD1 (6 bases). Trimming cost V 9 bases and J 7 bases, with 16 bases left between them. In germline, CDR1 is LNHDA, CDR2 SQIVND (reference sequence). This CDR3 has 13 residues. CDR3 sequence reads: CASRRGGSQPQHF. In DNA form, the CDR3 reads TGTGCCAGCCGAAGGGGGGGAAGCCAGCCCCAGCATTTT.

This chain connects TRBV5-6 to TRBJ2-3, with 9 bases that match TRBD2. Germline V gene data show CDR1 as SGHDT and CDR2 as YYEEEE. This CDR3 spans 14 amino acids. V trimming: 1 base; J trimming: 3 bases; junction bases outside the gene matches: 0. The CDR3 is CASSLLAGTDTQYF. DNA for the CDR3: TGTGCCAGCAGCTTGCTAGCGGGAACAGATACGCAGTATTTT.

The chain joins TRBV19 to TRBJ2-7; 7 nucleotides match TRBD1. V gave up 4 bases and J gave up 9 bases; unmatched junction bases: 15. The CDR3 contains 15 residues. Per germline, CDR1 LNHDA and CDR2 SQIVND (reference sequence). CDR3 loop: CASSTRDSHSRWQYF. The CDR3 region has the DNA TGTGCCAGTAGTACTAGGGACAGCCACTCCCGGTGGCAGTACTTC.

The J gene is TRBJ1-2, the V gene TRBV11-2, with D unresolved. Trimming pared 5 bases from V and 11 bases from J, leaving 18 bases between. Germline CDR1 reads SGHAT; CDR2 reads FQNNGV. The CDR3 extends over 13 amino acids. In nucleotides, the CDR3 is TGTGCCAGCAGCCACCTTTCGCGGATTAGATACACCTTC. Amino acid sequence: CASSHLSRIRYTF.

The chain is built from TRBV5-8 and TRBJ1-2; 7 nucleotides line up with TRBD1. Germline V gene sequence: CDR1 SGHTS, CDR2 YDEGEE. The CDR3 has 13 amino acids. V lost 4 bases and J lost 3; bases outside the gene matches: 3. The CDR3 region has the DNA TGTGCCAGCAGCCTGACAGGGCACTATGGCTACACCTTC. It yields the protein CASSLTGHYGYTF. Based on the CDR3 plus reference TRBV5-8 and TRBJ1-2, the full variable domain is EAGVTQSPTHLIKTRGQQATLRCSPISGHTSVYWYQQALGLGLQFLLWYDEGEERNRGNFPPRFSGRQFPNYSSELNVNALELEDSALYLCASSLTGHYGYTFGSGTRLTVV.

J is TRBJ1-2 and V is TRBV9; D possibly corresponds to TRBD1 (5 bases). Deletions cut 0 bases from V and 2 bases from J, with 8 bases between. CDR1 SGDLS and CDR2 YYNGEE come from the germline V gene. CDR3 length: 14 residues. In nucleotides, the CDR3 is TGTGCCAGCAGCGTAGGATCAGGGAACTATGGCTACACCTTC. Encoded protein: CASSVGSGNYGYTF.